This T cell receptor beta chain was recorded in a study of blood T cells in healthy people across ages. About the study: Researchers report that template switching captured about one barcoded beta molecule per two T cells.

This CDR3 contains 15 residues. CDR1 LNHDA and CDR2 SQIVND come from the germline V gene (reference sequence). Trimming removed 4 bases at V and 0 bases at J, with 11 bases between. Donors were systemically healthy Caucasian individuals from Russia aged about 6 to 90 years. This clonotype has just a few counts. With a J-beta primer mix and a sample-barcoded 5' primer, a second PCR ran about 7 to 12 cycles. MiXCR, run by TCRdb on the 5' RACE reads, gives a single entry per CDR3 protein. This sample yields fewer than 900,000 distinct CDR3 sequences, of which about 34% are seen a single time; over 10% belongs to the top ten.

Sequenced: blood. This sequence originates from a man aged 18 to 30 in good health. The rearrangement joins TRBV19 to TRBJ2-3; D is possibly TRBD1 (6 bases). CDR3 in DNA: TGTGCCAGTAGTACCAGGGGAGTGAGCACAGATACGCAGTATTTT. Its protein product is CASSTRGVSTDTQYF.